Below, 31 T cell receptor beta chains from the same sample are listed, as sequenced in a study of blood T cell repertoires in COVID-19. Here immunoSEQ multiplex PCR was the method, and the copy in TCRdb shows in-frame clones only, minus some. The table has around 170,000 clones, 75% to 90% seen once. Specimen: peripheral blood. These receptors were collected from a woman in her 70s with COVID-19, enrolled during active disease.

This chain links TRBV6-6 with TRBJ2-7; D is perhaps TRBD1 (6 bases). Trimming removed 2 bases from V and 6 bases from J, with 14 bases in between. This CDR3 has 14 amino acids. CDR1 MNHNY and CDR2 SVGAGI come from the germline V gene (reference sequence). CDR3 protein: CASSYRQGSGEQYF. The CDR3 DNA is TGTGCCAGCAGTTACAGGCAGGGGAGCGGCGAGCAGTACTTC.

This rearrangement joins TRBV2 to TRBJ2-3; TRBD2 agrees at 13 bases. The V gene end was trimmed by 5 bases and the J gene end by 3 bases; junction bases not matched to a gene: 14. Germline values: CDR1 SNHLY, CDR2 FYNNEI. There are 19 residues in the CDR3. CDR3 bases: TGTGCCAGCAGTCCTATCGCGAAACTAGCGGGAGGGAGGACAGATACGCAGTATTTT. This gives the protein CASSPIAKLAGGRTDTQYF.

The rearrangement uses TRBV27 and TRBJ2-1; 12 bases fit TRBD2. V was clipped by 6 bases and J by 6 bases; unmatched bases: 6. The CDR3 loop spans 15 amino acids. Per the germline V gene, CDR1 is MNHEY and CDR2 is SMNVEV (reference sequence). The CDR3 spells CASSYLAGGRNEQFF. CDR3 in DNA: TGTGCCAGCAGCTACCTAGCGGGAGGGCGCAATGAGCAGTTCTTC.

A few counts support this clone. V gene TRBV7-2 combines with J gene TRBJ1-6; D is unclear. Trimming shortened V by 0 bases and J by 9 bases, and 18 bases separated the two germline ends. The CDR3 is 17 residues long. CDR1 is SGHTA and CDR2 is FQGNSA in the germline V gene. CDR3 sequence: CASSLAYPGPFVSPLHF. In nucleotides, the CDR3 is TGTGCCAGCAGCTTAGCATACCCAGGCCCCTTCGTTTCACCCCTCCACTTT.

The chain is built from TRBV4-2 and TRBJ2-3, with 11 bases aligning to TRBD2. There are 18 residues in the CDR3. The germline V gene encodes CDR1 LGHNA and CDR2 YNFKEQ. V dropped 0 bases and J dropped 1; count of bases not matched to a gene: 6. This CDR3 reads CASSQDKTSGTRTDTQYF. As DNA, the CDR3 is TGTGCCAGCAGCCAAGATAAGACTAGCGGGACTCGCACAGATACGCAGTATTTT.

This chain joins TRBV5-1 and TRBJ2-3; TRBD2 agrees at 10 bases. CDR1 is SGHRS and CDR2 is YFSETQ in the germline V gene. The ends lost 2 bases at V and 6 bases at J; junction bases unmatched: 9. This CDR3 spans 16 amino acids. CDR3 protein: CASSFLAGGTTDTQYF. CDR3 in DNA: TGCGCCAGCAGCTTTTTAGCGGGAGGCACTACGGATACGCAGTATTTT.

The CDR3 spells CASSYSGRLQETQYF. The CDR3 DNA sequence: TGTGCCAGCAGTTACTCCGGGAGACTTCAAGAGACCCAGTACTTC. The chain combines TRBV6-2 or TRBV6-3 with TRBJ2-5, with D possibly matching TRBD2 (6 bases). V gave up 0 bases and J gave up 2 bases, with 10 bases separating them. Germline V lookup: CDR1 MNHEY, CDR2 SVGEGT. CDR3 length: 15 residues.

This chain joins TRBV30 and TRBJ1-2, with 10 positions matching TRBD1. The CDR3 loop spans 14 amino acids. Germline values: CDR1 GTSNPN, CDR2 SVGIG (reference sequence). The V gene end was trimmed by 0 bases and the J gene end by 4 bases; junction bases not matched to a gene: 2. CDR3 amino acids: CAWSVGTGAYGYTF. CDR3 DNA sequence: TGTGCCTGGAGTGTGGGGACAGGGGCCTATGGCTACACCTTC.

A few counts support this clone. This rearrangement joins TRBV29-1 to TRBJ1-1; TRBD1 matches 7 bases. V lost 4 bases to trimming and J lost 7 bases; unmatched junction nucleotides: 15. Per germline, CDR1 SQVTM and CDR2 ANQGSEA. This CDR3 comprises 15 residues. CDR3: CSVGNPTGSGGEAFF. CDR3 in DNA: TGCAGCGTTGGGAACCCGACAGGGTCAGGGGGTGAAGCTTTCTTT.

DNA of the CDR3: TGTGCCAGCAGTTTAACGGCCGGGGGGACTCATAACACTGAAGCTTTCTTT. Its translation is CASSLTAGGTHNTEAFF. The rearrangement joins TRBV28 to TRBJ1-1; D might be TRBD1 (5 bases). The CDR3 loop spans 17 amino acids. Germline V gene data show CDR1 as MDHEN and CDR2 as SYDVKM. Trimming shortened V by 2 bases and J by 2 bases, and 18 bases separated the two germline ends.

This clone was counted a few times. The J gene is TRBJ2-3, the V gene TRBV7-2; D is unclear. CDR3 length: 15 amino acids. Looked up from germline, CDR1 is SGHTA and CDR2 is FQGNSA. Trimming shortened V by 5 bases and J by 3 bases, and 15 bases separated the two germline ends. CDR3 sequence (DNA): TGTGCCAGCAGCACTACTTCGACTGAAACAGATACGCAGTATTTT. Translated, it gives CASSTTSTETDTQYF.

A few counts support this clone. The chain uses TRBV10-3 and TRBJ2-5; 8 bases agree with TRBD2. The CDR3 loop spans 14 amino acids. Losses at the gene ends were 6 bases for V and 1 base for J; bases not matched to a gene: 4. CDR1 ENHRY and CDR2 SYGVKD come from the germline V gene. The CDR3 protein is CAIRERETQETQYF. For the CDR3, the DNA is TGTGCCATCAGGGAGCGGGAGACCCAAGAGACCCAGTACTTC.

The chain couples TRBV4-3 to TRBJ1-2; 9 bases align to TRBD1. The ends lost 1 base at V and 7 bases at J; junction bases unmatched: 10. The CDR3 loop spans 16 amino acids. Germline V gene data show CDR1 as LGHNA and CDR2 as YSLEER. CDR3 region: CASSQATGGGGSGYTF. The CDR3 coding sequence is TGCGCCAGCAGCCAAGCTACAGGGGGCGGAGGAAGTGGCTACACCTTC.

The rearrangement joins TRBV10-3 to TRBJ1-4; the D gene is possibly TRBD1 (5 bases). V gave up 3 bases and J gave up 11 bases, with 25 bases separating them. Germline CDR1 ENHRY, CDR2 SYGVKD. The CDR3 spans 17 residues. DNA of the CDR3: TGTGCCATCAGTGACGGGGGGACCACACCAGTAATGAGGAAACTGTTTTTT. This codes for CAISDGGTTPVMRKLFF.

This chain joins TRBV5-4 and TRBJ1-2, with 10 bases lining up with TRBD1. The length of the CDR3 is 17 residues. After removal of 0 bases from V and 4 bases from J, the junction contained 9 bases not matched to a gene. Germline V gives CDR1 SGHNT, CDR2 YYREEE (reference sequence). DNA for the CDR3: TGTGCCAGCAGCTTGGGACAGGGGGCGCGTTTGGGCTATGGCTACACCTTC. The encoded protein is CASSLGQGARLGYGYTF.

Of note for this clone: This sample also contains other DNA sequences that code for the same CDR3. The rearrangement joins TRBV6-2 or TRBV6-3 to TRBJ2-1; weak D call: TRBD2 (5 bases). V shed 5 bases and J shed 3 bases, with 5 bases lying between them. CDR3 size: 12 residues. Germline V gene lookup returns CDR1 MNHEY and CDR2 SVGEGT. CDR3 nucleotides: TGTGCCAGCAGTCGGGGCTACAATGAGCAGTTCTTC. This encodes CASSRGYNEQFF.

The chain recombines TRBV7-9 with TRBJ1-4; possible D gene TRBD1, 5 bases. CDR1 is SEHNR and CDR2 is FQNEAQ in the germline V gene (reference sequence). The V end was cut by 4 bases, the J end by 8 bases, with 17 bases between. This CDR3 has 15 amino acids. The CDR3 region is CASSSISTVGEKLFF. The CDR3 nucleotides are TGTGCCAGCAGCTCGATATCGACAGTAGGGGAAAAACTGTTTTTT. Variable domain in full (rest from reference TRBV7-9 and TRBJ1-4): DTGVSQNPRHKITKRGQNVTFRCDPISEHNRLYWYRQTLGQGPEFLTYFQNEAQLEKSRLLSDRFSAERPKGSFSTLEIQRTEQGDSAMYLCASSSISTVGEKLFFGSGTQLSVL.

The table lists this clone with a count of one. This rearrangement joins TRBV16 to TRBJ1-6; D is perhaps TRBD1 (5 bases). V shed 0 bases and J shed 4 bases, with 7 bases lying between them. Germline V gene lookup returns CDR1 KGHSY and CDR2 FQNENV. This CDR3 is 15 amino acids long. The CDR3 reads CASSQSGQYNSPLHF. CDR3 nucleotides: TGTGCCAGCAGCCAATCGGGGCAGTATAATTCACCCCTCCACTTT. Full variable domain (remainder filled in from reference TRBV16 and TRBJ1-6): GEEVAQTPKHLVRGEGQKAKLYCAPIKGHSYVFWYQQVLKNEFKFLISFQNENVFDETGMPKERFSAKCLPNSPCSLEIQATKLEDSAVYFCASSQSGQYNSPLHFGNGTRLTVT.

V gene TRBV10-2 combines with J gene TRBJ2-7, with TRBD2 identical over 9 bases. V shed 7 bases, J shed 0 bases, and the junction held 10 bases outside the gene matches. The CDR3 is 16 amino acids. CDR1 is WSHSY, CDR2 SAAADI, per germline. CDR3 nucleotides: TGCGCCAGCACCGGGACTAGCATTAGGAACTCCTACGAGCAGTACTTC. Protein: CASTGTSIRNSYEQYF.

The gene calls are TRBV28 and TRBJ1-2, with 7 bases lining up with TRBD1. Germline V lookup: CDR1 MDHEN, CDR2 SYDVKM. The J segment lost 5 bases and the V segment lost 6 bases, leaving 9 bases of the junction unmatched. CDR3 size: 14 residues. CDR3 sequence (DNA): TGTGCCAGCAGCTTCTCCGGGACAGCTTATGGCTACACCTTC. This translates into CASSFSGTAYGYTF.

The CDR3 DNA is TGCGCCAGCAGCTTTAGTCGACAGCAAAATTCACCCCTCCACTTT. Translation: CASSFSRQQNSPLHF. The rearrangement joins TRBV5-1 to TRBJ1-6; tentatively, D is TRBD1 (5 bases). CDR3 length: 15 residues. From germline, CDR1 is SGHRS and CDR2 YFSETQ. Deletions cut 2 bases from V and 7 bases from J, with 13 bases between.

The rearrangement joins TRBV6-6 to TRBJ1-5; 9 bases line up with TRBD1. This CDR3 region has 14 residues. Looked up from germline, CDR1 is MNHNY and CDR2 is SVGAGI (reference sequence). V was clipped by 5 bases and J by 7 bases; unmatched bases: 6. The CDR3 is CASSTGGAGQPQHF. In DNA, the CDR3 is TGTGCCAGCAGTACAGGGGGCGCGGGGCAGCCCCAGCATTTT.

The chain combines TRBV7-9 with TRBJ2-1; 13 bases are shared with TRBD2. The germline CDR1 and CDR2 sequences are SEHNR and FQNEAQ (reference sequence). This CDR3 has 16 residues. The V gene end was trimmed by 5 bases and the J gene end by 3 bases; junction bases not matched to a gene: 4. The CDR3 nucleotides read TGTGCCAGCAGCCAAGGACTAGCGGGAGTCTACAATGAGCAGTTCTTC. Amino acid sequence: CASSQGLAGVYNEQFF.

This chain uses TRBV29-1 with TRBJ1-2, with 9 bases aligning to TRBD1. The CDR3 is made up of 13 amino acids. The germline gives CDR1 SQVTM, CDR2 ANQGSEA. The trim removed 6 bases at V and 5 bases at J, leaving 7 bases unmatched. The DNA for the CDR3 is TGCAGCGTCGGGACAGGGTTAGGTTATGGCTACACCTTC. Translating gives CSVGTGLGYGYTF.

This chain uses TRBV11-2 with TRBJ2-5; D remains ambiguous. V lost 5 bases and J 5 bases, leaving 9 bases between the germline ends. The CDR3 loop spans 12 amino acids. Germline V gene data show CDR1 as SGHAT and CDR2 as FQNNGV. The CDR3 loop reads CASSPPLETQYF. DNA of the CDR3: TGTGCCAGCAGCCCCCCGTTGGAGACCCAGTACTTC.

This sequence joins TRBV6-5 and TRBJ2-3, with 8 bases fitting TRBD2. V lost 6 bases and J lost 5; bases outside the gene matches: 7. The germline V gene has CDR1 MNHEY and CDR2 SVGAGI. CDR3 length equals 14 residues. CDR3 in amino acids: CASRPGGGRDTQYF. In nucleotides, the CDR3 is TGTGCCAGCAGGCCCGGGGGGGGCCGAGATACGCAGTATTTT.

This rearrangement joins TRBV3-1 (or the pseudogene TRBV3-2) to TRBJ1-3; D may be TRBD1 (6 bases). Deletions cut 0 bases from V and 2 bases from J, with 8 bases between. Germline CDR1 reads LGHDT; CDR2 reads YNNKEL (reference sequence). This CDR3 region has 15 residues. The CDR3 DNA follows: TGTGCCAGCAGCCAAGAGGGGGCCGCTGGAAACACCATATATTTT. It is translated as CASSQEGAAGNTIYF.

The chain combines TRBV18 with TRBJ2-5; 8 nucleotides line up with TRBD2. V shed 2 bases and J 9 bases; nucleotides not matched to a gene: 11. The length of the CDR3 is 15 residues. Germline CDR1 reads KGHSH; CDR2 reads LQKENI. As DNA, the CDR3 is TGTGCCAGCTCACCAGTAGCGGGAACCCAAGGGGCCCAGTACTTC. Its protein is CASSPVAGTQGAQYF.

The CDR3 region has the DNA TGCGCCAGCAGCTTCGGAAGTGGGGACAGGCAAGAGACCCAGTACTTC. The encoded protein is CASSFGSGDRQETQYF. The J gene is TRBJ2-5, the V gene TRBV5-1, with TRBD1 matching 8 bases. The V gene end was trimmed by 2 bases and the J gene end by 2 bases; junction bases not matched to a gene: 8. The CDR3 loop spans 16 amino acids. CDR1 and CDR2 from the germline V gene are SGHRS and YFSETQ.

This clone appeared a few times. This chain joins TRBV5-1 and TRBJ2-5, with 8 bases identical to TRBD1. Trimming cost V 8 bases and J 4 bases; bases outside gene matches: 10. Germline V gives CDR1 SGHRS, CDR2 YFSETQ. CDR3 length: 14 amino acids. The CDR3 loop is CASSRQGRGETQYF. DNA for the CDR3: TGCGCCAGTTCTAGACAGGGGAGAGGAGAGACCCAGTACTTC.

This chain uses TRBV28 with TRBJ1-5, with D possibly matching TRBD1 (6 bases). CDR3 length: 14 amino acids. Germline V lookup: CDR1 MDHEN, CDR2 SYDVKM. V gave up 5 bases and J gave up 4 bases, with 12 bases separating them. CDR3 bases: TGTGCCAGCAGTGGAGACAGGATTAATCAGCCCCAGCATTTT. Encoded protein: CASSGDRINQPQHF.